Described below is a single T cell receptor (beta chain) sequence and its context. Original processing notes: Estimates of nucleated cell counts were drawn from the amplification of reference gene primers. The method was immunoSEQ multiplex PCR; TCRdb's version includes in-frame clones alone and lacks a portion of them. That table gives V, J and clone size, and the DNA gave D and trimming. The sample contains approximately 120,000 clones, approximately 87% of which appear only once. This CDR3 has 15 residues. V gave up 5 bases and J gave up 1 base, with 14 bases separating them. CDR1 and CDR2 from the germline V gene are MDHEN and SYDVKM. The source of the sample is a study of blood T cell repertoires in COVID-19.

The sample was peripheral blood. The clonotype comes from a woman aged 55 to 70 with acute or convalescent COVID-19. The chain couples TRBV28 to TRBJ1-1, with a tentative D call TRBD1 (6 bases). CDR3 sequence reads: CASSLPGQPNTEAFF. DNA of the CDR3: TGTGCCAGCAGTCTCCCGGGACAACCGAACACTGAAGCTTTCTTT.